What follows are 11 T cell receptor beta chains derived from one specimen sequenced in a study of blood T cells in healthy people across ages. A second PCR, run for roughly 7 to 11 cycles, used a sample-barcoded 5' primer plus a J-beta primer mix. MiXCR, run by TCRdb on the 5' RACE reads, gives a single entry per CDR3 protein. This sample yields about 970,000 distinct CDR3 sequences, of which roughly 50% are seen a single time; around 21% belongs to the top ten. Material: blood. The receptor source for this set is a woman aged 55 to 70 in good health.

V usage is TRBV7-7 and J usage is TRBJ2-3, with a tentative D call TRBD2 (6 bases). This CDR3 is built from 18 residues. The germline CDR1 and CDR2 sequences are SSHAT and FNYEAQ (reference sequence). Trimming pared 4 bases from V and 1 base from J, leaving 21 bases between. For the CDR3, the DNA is TGTGCCAGCAGCTCCCAGACTAGGCGCACTTCCGGCACAGATACGCAGTATTTT. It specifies CASSSQTRRTSGTDTQYF.

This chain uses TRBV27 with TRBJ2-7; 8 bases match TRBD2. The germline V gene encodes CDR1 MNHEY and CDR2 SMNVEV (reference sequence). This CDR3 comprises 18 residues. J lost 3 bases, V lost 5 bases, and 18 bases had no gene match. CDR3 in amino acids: CASSPTRGGRAPFYEQYF. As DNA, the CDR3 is TGTGCCAGCAGTCCTACCCGGGGGGGCAGGGCCCCCTTCTACGAGCAGTACTTC.

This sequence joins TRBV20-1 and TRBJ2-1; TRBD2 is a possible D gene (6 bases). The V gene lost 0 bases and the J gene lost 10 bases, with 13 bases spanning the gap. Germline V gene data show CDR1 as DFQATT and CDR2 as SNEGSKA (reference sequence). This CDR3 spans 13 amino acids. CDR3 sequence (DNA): TGCAGTGCTAGAGATCCCCTAGCGAGAGAGCAGTTCTTC. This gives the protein CSARDPLAREQFF.

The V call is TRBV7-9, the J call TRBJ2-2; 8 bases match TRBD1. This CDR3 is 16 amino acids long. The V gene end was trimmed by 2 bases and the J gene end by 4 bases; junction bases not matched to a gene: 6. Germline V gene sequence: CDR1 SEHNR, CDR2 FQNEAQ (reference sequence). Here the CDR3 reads CASSLKGQVLTGELFF. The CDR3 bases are TGTGCCAGCAGCTTAAAGGGACAGGTCCTCACCGGGGAGCTGTTTTTT.

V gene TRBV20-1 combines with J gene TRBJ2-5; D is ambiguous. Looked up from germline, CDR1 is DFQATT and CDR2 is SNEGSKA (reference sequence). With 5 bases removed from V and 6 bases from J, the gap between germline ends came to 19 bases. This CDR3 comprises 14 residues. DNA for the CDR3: TGCAGTGCTTACCCCCGGAGTAAAGGACAGACCCAGTACTTC. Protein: CSAYPRSKGQTQYF.

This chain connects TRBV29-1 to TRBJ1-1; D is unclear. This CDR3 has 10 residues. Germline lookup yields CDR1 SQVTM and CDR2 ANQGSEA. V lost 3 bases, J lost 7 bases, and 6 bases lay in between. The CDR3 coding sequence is TGCAGCGTTGATTACGGTGAAGCTTTCTTT. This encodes CSVDYGEAFF.

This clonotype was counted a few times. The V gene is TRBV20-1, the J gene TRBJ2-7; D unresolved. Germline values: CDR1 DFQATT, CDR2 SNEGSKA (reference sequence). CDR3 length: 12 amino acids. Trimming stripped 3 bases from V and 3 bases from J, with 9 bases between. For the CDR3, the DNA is TGCAGTGCTAGCCCCACCAACTACGAGCAGTACTTC. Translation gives CSASPTNYEQYF.

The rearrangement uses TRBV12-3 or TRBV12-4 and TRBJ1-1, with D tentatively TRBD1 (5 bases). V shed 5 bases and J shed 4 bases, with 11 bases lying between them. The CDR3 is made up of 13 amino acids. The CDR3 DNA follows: TGTGCCAGCAGTCAGGGACGGCTCACTGAAGCTTTCTTT. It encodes CASSQGRLTEAFF.

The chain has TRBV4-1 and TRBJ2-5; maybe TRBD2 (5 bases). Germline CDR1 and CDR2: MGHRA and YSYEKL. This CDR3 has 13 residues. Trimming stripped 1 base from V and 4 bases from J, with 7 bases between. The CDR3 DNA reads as TGCGCCAGCAGCCAAGGAGGGCTAGAGACCCAGTACTTC. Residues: CASSQGGLETQYF.

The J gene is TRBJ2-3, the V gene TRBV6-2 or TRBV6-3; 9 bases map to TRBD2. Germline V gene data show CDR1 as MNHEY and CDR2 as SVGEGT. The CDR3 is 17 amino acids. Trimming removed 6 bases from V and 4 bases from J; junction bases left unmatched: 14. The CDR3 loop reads CASRLTFLAGPADTQYF. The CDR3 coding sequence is TGTGCCAGCAGACTTACATTCCTAGCGGGACCTGCAGATACGCAGTATTTT.

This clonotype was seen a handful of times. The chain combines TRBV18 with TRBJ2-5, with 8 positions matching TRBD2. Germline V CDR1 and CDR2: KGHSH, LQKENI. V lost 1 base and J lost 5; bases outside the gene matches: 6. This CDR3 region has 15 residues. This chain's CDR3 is CASSPLAGGIETQYF. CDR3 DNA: TGTGCCAGCTCACCACTTGCGGGAGGTATTGAGACCCAGTACTTC.